The clone carrying this T cell receptor (beta chain) was observed a few times. Its antigen is as yet unknown. MiXCR, applied by TCRdb to the RT-PCR reads, yields one record per CDR3 protein. Among about 500,000 distinct CDR3 sequences listed, approximately 16% were seen once. This CDR3 contains 17 residues. Germline CDR1 reads LGHNA; CDR2 reads YNFKEQ. With 1 base clipped from V and 2 bases from J, the junction kept 10 bases outside the gene matches. This record belongs to a study of response to subunit inactivated influenza vaccine. Findings and limits, study-wide: The authors offered the suggestion that each seasonal influenza vaccination recruits few new T cells.

Sample: CD4+ T cells sorted from PBMCs, taken 23 months after vaccination. The clonotype was recovered from a man aged 45 to 75 who received an inactivated influenza vaccine. The chain is built from TRBV4-2 and TRBJ2-7; 8 nucleotides agree with TRBD2. The CDR3 sequence is CASSQGVSGSGTYEQYF. The CDR3 DNA follows: TGTGCCAGCAGCCAAGGCGTATCGGGTAGCGGGACCTACGAGCAGTACTTC.